This is a list of T cell receptor beta chains from one sample in a study of tumor-infiltrating lymphocytes in primary liver carcinoma. TCRdb recomputed calls from the multiplex PCR reads with MiXCR, one row per CDR3 protein. Of around 27,000 distinct CDR3 sequences listed, roughly 80% are singletons. Sequenced material: liver tumor tissue from sampling region 3. These receptors all stem from a man in his forties or fifties with primary liver carcinoma and hepatitis B virus infection. Both conserved end residues are part of each CDR3. The order of the fields is V gene, clone size, J gene, D gene, CDR3 DNA, CDR3 protein. The D gene is left open where the match is weak. The listing skips clone size in some rows; elsewhere it reads once, few, many or a size class.

>TRBV6-1|NA|TRBJ1-1|NA
TGTATCAGCATAATAGGGGCCACTGAAGCTTTCTTT
CISIIGATEAFF
>TRBV4-1|NA|TRBJ2-1|TRBD1
TGCGCCAGCATCATAGGACAGGGGGCGGCCGGTGAGCAGTTCTTC
CASIIGQGAAGEQFF
>TRBV28|NA|TRBJ2-5|NA
TGTGCCAGCTGTTTCTTTGACAGGCGCGGGACCCAGTATTTC
CASCFFDRRGTQYF
>TRBV11-2|once|TRBJ2-5|TRBD2
TGTGGAAGCAGCCGAACTCCTGGCGGGGGGAAAGAGACCCAGGACTTC
CGSSRTPGGGKETQDF
>TRBV5-4|once|TRBJ2-3|TRBD2
TGTGCCAGCAATCCCCTACTGACTAGCGGGAGCACAGATACGCAGTATTTT
CASNPLLTSGSTDTQYF
>TRBV12-3/TRBV12-4|few|TRBJ2-1|NA
TGTGCCAGTAGTAAAGAGGGGGTAAGCGACAATGAGCAGTTCTTC
CASSKEGVSDNEQFF
>TRBV28|NA|TRBJ2-5|TRBD1
TGTGCCAACAGCCTACCCGGGACAGGGACCAGGGACGAGTACTTC
CANSLPGTGTRDEYF
>TRBV21-1|many|TRBJ2-3|NA
TGTGCCAGCAGCCTCCCGGCCCCCGGGACTAGCGGGAGAAACACACGCGCAGATACGCAGTATTTT
CASSLPAPGTSGRNTRADTQYF
>TRBV30|NA|TRBJ2-7|TRBD2
TGTGCCTGGAGTTTAGGCAGGGACTACGTGCAGTACTTC
CAWSLGRDYVQYF
>TRBV11-2|NA|TRBJ1-1|NA
TGTACCAGCAGGTGGGGCGGAAAGACTGAAGCTTTCTTT
CTSRWGGKTEAFF
>TRBV4-1|NA|TRBJ2-1|NA
TGCGCCAGCAGGCAAGGGCTAACTGGAAGCTCCTACAATGAGCAGTTCTTC
CASRQGLTGSSYNEQFF
>TRBV6-2/TRBV6-3|NA|TRBJ1-5|NA
TGTGCCGGCAACCAAGCCAGGACAGTTAGCAATCAGCCCCAGCATTTT
CAGNQARTVSNQPQHF
>TRBV13|NA|TRBJ2-7|TRBD2
TGTGCCAGCAACTTAGGCCAGGGACTAGCGGGCTCCTACGAGCAGTACTTC
CASNLGQGLAGSYEQYF
>TRBV12-3/TRBV12-4|NA|TRBJ2-7|TRBD1
TGTGTCGGCAGTTTAGGCCAGGGGGCCAACTACGAGCAGTACTTC
CVGSLGQGANYEQYF
>TRBV2|many|TRBJ2-7|TRBD2
TGTGCCAGCACGGGGGGGCACGAGCAGTACTTC
CASTGGHEQYF
>TRBV10-3|NA|TRBJ2-7|NA
TGTGCCATCAATGAATCTAGGGCGGACGAGCATTACTTC
CAINESRADEHYF
>TRBV11-3|NA|TRBJ2-7|TRBD2
TGTGCCAGTAGCGGGGGGAGACTAGCGGGTTTCTACGAGCAGTACTTC
CASSGGRLAGFYEQYF
>TRBV29-1|NA|TRBJ2-5|NA
TGCAGTGGACTCACCCAGGGGATGGAGATCCAGTATTTC
CSGLTQGMEIQYF
>TRBV30|many|TRBJ1-5|NA
TGTGCCTGGAGCGCCTCTAGGGGACAGCCCCAGCATTTT
CAWSASRGQPQHF
>TRBV6-1|once|TRBJ2-7|NA
TGTACCAGCAGTGAAGGGGCTCCCCCCTACGAGCAGTACTTC
CTSSEGAPPYEQYF
>TRBV28|NA|TRBJ1-6|TRBD1
TGTGCCAGCAGGGAGGGGGCGGCATATAATTCACCCCCCCACTTT
CASREGAAYNSPPHF
>TRBV5-1|few|TRBJ2-2|TRBD2
TGCGCCAGCAGCCCCACCGGGAGGGCCATTACCGGGGAGCTGTTTTTT
CASSPTGRAITGELFF
>TRBV21-1|NA|TRBJ2-3|NA
TGTGCCAGCAGCAAAGTTCAGGACAGGGGGCGGTTGGATATACAGTATTTT
CASSKVQDRGRLDIQYF
>TRBV5-4|NA|TRBJ2-5|NA
TGTGTCAGCAACTTCTCGTCCCCGACCCAGTACTTC
CVSNFSSPTQYF
>TRBV6-6|few|TRBJ2-7|NA
TGTGCCAGCAGTTACATAGTGGGGACCTACGAGCAATACTTC
CASSYIVGTYEQYF
>TRBV11-1|many|TRBJ2-5|NA
TGTGCCAGCAGCTTGGGTGTACAGGTTAGAGAGACCCAGTACTTC
CASSLGVQVRETQYF
>TRBV18|many|TRBJ1-4|NA
TGTGCCAGCTCGACAGACCCAGGGACGGGAGAAAAACTGTTTTTT
CASSTDPGTGEKLFF
>TRBV6-2/TRBV6-3|NA|TRBJ1-5|TRBD1
TGTGCCAGCAACCGAGCCGGGACAGTTAGCAATCAGCCCCAGGATTTT
CASNRAGTVSNQPQDF
>TRBV6-5|NA|TRBJ2-2|NA
TGTGCCAGTAATGGCGACGGCGACGGGGAGCTGTTTTTT
CASNGDGDGELFF
>TRBV6-6|NA|TRBJ2-7|NA
TGTGCTAGCTGTTACTCGAATCGACTTTCCCGTACCCACGAGCAGTACTTC
CASCYSNRLSRTHEQYF
>TRBV4-2|NA|TRBJ2-2|TRBD1
TGCACCAGTAGCACAGGGGGTTACACCGGGGAGCTGTTTTTT
CTSSTGGYTGELFF
>TRBV6-6|NA|TRBJ2-7|NA
TGTGCCAGTAGCGGTGAAGCGGGCTGTATCGGGCAGTACTTC
CASSGEAGCIGQYF
>TRBV10-3|NA|TRBJ1-1|NA
TGTACCATCAGAGCCCGGGACGGCCAGACTGAAACTTTCTTT
CTIRARDGQTETFF
>TRBV4-1|NA|TRBJ2-1|NA
TGCGCCAGTAGCCCGCTCGGTAACAACAACAAAGAGCAGTTATTC
CASSPLGNNNKEQLF
>TRBV12-3/TRBV12-4|NA|TRBJ2-4|NA
TGTGCCAGCAGTTTATGGGGTGGGGCGGACATAGACAAAAGCATTCAGTATTTC
CASSLWGGADIDKSIQYF
>TRBV6-6|NA|TRBJ1-1|TRBD1
TGTGCCAGCAGTGAGGGGGCTGAAGCTTCCTTT
CASSEGAEASF
>TRBV29-1|many|TRBJ2-2|NA
TGCAGCGTGGGGCAGGGGGAGCTGTTTTTT
CSVGQGELFF
>TRBV7-9|NA|TRBJ2-3|TRBD2
TGTGCCAACAGCCCATTAGCGGGGGGTACAGATACGCAGTATTTT
CANSPLAGGTDTQYF
>TRBV12-3/TRBV12-4|NA|TRBJ2-1|TRBD2
TGTGCCAGCAGTTTACTAGCGGGTATCAATGAGCAATCCTTC
CASSLLAGINEQSF
>TRBV10-3|NA|TRBJ1-2|NA
TGTGCCATCAGCGAGGTAGGGGACGGAGGCTATGGCTACACCTTC
CAISEVGDGGYGYTF
>TRBV11-2|NA|TRBJ2-7|TRBD1
TGTGCCAGCACCGGGGAACAGGGGGTTGTACACGAGCAGTACTTC
CASTGEQGVVHEQYF
>TRBV10-1|medium-sized|TRBJ1-2|NA
TGCGCCAGCAAAAACGACAGAGAACGCCAAGCTAACTATGGCTACACCTTC
CASKNDRERQANYGYTF
>TRBV5-1|NA|TRBJ1-6|NA
TGCGCCAGCAGGGCGGGAAAGAATGTAACGCCCCTCCACTTT
CASRAGKNVTPLHF
>TRBV29-1|NA|TRBJ1-2|NA
TGCAGCATCGTCCAAGGGAATGGCTGCACCTTC
CSIVQGNGCTF
>TRBV29-1|NA|TRBJ2-5|NA
TGCAGCGTTGACGAATGGGGGATGGAGACCCAGTACTTC
CSVDEWGMETQYF
>TRBV5-5|NA|TRBJ2-7|NA
TGTGCTAGCAGCATGGAGCGACACCTGACTCGGCCCTACGAGCAGTACTTC
CASSMERHLTRPYEQYF
>TRBV5-4|once|TRBJ2-7|NA
TGTGCCAGCAGCTTGGATAGGGGGACCCTCTACGAGCAGAACTTC
CASSLDRGTLYEQNF
>TRBV29-1|NA|TRBJ2-3|TRBD2
TGCAGCGTTGACTGGACTAGCGGGAGAGGGGAGATAGATACGGAGTATTTT
CSVDWTSGRGEIDTEYF
>TRBV5-6|NA|TRBJ2-7|NA
TGTGTCAGCAGCAGAGGGTTTGAGCAGTACTTC
CVSSRGFEQYF
>TRBV29-1|NA|TRBJ1-1|NA
TGCAGCGTTGAATCCAACGGGAACATTGAAGTTTCCTTT
CSVESNGNIEVSF
>TRBV11-2|large|TRBJ1-4|NA
TGTGCCAGCAGCTTAGACGGGTTCGCTAATGAAAAACTGTTTTTT
CASSLDGFANEKLFF
>TRBV4-1|NA|TRBJ2-3|TRBD2
TGTGCCAGCAGCCAACAACTAGCGGGAGGCACAGATACGCAGTATTTT
CASSQQLAGGTDTQYF
>TRBV6-1|few|TRBJ2-2|NA
TGTGCAAGCAGTGGAATCGCAGGGTCCCCCGGGGAGCTGCTTTTT
CASSGIAGSPGELLF
>TRBV4-2|few|TRBJ2-3|NA
TGTGCCAGCAGCCAAGGGAGGGGAGCGACAGATACGCAGTATTTT
CASSQGRGATDTQYF
>TRBV13|NA|TRBJ2-7|TRBD2
TGTGCTAGCAGCCTACAACTTAGCGGGAGGACGGCCTACAAGCAGTACTTC
CASSLQLSGRTAYKQYF
>TRBV11-2|NA|TRBJ2-1|NA
TGTGCTAGCAGGTTATACCGACTAGTTAGTGAGCAGTTCTTC
CASRLYRLVSEQFF
>TRBV11-1|many|TRBJ2-7|NA
TGTGCCAGCAGCCCCTCCCTGGGTTCCTACGGGCAGTACTTC
CASSPSLGSYGQYF